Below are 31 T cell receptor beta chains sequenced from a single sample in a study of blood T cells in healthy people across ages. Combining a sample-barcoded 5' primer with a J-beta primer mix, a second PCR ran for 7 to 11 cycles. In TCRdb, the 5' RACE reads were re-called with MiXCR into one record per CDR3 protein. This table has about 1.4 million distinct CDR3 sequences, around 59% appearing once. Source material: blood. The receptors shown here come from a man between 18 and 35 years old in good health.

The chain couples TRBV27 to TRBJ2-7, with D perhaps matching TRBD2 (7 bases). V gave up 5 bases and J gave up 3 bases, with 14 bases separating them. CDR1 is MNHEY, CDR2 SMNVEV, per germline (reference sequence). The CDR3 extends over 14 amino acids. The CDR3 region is CASSVGGALYEQYF. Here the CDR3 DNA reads TGTGCCAGCAGTGTGGGGGGGGCTCTCTACGAGCAGTACTTC.

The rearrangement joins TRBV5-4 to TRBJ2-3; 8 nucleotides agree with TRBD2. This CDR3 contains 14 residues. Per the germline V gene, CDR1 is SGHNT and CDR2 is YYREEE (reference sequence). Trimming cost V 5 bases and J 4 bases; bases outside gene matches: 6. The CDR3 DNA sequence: TGTGCCAGCAGTTTCCGGGGGGGCCCAGATACGCAGTATTTT. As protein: CASSFRGGPDTQYF.

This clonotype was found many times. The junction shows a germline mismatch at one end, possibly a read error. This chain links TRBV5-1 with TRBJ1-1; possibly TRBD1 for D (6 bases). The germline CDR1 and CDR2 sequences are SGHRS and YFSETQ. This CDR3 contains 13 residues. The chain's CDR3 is CASSLTGNTEAFF. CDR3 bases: TGTGCCAGCAGTTTGACAGGGAACACTGAAGCTTTCTTT.

The CDR3 here is CSAAPGRNIQYF. CDR3 bases: TGCAGTGCTGCACCCGGGAGAAACATTCAGTACTTC. This chain uses TRBV20-1 with TRBJ2-4; D might be TRBD2 (6 bases). There are 12 residues in the CDR3. Germline-derived CDR1 and CDR2 are DFQATT and SNEGSKA (reference sequence). The ends were cut back, 5 bases at V and 6 bases at J, with 11 bases in the middle.

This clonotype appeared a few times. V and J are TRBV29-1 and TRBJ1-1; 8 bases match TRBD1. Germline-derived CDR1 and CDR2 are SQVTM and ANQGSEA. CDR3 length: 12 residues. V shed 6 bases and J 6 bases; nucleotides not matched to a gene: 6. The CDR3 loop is CSVEDREPEAFF. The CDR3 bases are TGCAGCGTAGAGGACAGGGAGCCTGAAGCTTTCTTT.

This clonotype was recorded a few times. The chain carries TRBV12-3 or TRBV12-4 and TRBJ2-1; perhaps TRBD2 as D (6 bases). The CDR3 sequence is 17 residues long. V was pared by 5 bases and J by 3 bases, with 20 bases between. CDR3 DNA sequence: TGTGCCAGCAGTATCGCGGGGTTGGGAGGATACTACAATGAGCAGTTCTTC. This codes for CASSIAGLGGYYNEQFF.

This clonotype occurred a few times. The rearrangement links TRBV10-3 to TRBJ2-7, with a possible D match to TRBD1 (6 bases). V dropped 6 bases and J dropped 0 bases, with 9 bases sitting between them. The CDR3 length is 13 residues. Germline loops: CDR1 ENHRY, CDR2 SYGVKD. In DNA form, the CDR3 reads TGTGCCATCAGCCGGGACACCTCCTACGAGCAGTACTTC. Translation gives CAISRDTSYEQYF.

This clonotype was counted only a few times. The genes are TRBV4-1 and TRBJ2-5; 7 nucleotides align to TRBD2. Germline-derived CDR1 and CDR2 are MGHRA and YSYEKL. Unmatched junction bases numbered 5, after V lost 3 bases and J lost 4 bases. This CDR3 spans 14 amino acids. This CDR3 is CASSQPAGRETQYF. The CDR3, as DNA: TGCGCCAGCAGCCAGCCAGCGGGGCGAGAGACCCAGTACTTC.

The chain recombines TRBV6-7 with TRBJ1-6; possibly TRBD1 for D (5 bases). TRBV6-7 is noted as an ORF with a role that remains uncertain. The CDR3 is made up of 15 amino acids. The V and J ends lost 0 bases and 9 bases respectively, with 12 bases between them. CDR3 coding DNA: TGTGCCAGCAGTTACTCGAGACAGCCGATTTCACCCCTCCACTTT. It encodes CASSYSRQPISPLHF.

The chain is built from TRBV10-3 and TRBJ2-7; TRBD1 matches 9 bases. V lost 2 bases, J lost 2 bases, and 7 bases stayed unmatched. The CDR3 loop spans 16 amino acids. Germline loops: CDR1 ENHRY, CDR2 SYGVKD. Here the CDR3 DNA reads TGTGCCATCAGTGAGGCTACCGGGACAGGGACCTACGAGCAGTACTTC. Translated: CAISEATGTGTYEQYF.

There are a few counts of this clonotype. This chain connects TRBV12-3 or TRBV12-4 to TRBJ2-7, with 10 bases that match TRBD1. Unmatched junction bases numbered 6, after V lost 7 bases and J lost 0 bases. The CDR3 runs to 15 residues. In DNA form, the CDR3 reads TGTGCCAGCACCCGACAGGGGGCTAGCTCCTACGAGCAGTACTTC. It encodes CASTRQGASSYEQYF.

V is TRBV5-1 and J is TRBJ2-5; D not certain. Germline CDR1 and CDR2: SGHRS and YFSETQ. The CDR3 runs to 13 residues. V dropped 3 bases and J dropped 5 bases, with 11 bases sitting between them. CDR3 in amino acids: CASSSSRKETQYF. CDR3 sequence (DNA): TGCGCCAGCAGCTCTTCGAGGAAGGAGACCCAGTACTTC.

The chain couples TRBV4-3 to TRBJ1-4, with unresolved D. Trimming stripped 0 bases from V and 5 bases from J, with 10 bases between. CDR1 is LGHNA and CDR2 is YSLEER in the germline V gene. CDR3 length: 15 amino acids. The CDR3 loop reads CASSQDGVRNEKLFF. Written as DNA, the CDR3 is TGCGCCAGCAGCCAAGATGGGGTTCGAAATGAAAAACTGTTTTTT.

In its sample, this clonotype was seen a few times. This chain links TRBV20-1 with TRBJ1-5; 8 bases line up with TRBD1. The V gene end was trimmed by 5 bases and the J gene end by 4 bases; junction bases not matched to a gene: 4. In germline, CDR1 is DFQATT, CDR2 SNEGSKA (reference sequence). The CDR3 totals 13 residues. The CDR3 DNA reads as TGCAGTGCTGCGGGACAGGCAAATCAGCCCCAGCATTTT. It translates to CSAAGQANQPQHF.

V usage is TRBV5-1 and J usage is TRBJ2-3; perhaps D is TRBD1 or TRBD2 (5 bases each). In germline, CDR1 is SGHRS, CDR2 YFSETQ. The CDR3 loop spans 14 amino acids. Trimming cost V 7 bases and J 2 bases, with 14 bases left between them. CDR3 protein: CASCIWGNTDTQYF. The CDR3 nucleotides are TGCGCCAGCTGTATTTGGGGGAACACAGATACGCAGTATTTT.

In DNA form, the CDR3 reads TGTGCCAGCAGCGTAGTCGCGGGGTCCGGCTACACCTTC. Translating gives CASSVVAGSGYTF. This chain links TRBV9 with TRBJ1-2; no reliable D call. The CDR3 runs to 13 residues. V was shortened by 0 bases and J by 8 bases, with 11 bases between the two germline ends. The germline V gene has CDR1 SGDLS and CDR2 YYNGEE. The full variable domain, rest sourced from reference TRBV9 and TRBJ1-2, is DSGVTQTPKHLITATGQRVTLRCSPRSGDLSVYWYQQSLDQGLQFLIQYYNGEERAKGNILERFSAQQFPDLHSELNLSSLELGDSALYFCASSVVAGSGYTFGSGTRLTVV.

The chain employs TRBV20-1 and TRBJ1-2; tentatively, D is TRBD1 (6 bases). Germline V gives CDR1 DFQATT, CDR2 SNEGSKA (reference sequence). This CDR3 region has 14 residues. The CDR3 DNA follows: TGCACCCTCCCACCCACACAGGGTCTCCATGGCTACACCTTC. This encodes CTLPPTQGLHGYTF.

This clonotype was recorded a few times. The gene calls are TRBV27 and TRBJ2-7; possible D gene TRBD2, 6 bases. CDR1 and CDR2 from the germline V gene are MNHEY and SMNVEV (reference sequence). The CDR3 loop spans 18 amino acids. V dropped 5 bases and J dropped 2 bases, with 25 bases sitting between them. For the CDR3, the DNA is TGTGCCAGCAGTCCATCCGGGACTTTACAAGTTTTAACCTACGAGCAGTACTTC. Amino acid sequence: CASSPSGTLQVLTYEQYF.

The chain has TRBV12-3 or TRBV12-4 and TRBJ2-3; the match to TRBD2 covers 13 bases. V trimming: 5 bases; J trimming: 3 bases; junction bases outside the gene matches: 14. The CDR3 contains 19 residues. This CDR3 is CASSPGLAGVGGFTDTQYF. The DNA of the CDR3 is TGTGCCAGCAGTCCAGGACTAGCGGGAGTGGGGGGATTTACAGATACGCAGTATTTT.

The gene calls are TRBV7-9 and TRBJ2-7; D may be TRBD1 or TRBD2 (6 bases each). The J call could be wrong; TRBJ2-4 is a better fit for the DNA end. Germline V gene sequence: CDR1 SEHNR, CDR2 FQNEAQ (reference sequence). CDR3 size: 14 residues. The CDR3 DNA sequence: TGTGCCAGCAGCTCGGGGGCACTCAAAAACATTCAGTACTTC. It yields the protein CASSSGALKNIQYF.

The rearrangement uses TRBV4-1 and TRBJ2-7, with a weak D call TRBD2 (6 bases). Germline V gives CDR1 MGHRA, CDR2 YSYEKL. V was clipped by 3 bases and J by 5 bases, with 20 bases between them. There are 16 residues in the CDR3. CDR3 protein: CASSHPRAGSVNEQYF. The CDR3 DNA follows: TGCGCCAGCAGCCACCCAAGGGCGGGGTCGGTCAACGAGCAGTACTTC.

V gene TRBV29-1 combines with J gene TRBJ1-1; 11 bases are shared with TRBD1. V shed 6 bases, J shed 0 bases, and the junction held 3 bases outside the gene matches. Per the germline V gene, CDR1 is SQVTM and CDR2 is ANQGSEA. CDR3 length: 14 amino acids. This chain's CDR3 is CSVGTGGMNTEAFF. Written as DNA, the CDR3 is TGCAGCGTGGGGACAGGGGGGATGAACACTGAAGCTTTCTTT.

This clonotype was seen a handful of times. CDR3 bases: TGTGCCAGCAGAGTCCTGGTGTCTAGCTGGCCTGATGAGCAGTTCTTC. Translation: CASRVLVSSWPDEQFF. This chain joins TRBV6-5 and TRBJ2-1; D is perhaps TRBD2 (5 bases). The V gene's germline CDR1 is MNHEY and CDR2 SVGAGI. This CDR3 region has 16 residues. The ends were cut back, 6 bases at V and 8 bases at J, with 23 bases in the middle.

CDR3 bases: TGTGCCAGCAGTGAAGGGGGCGGCTACACCTTC. Amino acids: CASSEGGGYTF. This chain connects TRBV6-1 to TRBJ1-2; possible D gene TRBD1, 5 bases. This CDR3 is 11 amino acids long. CDR1 MNHNS and CDR2 SASEGT come from the germline V gene. Trimming stripped 1 base from V and 8 bases from J, with 5 bases between.

This chain's CDR3 is CASSLTGDFNEKLFF. In DNA, the CDR3 is TGTGCCAGCAGCCTTACAGGGGACTTTAATGAAAAACTGTTTTTT. V usage is TRBV28 and J usage is TRBJ1-4; 7 bases fit TRBD1. The germline V gene encodes CDR1 MDHEN and CDR2 SYDVKM. The J segment lost 4 bases and the V segment lost 6 bases, leaving 8 bases of the junction unmatched. The CDR3 is 15 residues long.

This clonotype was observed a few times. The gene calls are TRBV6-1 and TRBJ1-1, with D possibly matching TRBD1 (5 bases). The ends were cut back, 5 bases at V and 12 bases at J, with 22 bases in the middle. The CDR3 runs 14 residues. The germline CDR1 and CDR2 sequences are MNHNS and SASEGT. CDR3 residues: CASSRGEDRRGTFF. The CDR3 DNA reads TGTGCCAGCAGTCGGGGGGAGGATAGACGGGGGACTTTCTTT.

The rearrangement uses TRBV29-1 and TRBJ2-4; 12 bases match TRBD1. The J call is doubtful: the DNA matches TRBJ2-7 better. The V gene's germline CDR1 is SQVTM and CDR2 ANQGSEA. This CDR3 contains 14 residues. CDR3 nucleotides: TGCAGCGTTGTGGAGAGGGGACAGGGGGCCGAGCAGTACTTC. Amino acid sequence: CSVVERGQGAEQYF.

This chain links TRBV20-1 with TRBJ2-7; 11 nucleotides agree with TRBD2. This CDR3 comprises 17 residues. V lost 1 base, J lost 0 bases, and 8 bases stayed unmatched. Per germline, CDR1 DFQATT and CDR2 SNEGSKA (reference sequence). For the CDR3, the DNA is TGCAGTGCTAGAGGGCTAGCGGGGGGAACCAGCTCCTACGAGCAGTACTTC. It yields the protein CSARGLAGGTSSYEQYF.

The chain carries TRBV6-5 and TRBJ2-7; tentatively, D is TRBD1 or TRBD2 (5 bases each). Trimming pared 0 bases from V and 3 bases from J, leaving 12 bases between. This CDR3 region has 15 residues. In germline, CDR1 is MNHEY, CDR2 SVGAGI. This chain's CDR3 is CASSYSSDSGYEQYF. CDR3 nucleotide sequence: TGTGCCAGCAGTTACTCGAGCGACAGCGGCTACGAGCAGTACTTC.

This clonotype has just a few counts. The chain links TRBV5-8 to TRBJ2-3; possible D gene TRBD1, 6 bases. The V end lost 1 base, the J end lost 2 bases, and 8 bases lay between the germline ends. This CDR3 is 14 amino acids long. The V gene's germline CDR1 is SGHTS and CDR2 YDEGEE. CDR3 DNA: TGTGCCAGCAGCTTGAGGACAGACACAGATACGCAGTATTTT. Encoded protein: CASSLRTDTDTQYF.

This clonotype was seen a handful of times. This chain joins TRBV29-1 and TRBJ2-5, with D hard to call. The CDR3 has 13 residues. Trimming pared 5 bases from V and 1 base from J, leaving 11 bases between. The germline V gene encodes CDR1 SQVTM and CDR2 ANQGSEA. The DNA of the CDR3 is TGCAGCGTTACTATAAATATCCAAGAGACCCAGTACTTC. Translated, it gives CSVTINIQETQYF.